The rows below give T cell receptor beta chains drawn from one sample of a study of T cell responses to AZD1222 COVID-19 vaccine. Sequenced by immunoSEQ multiplex PCR; TCRdb stores in-frame clones only, minus some. Found here are 150,000 to 200,000 clones, less than 95% of them singletons; the top ten hold about 1.4%. This specimen consisted of peripheral blood, obtained on day 0 of AZD1222 vaccination. These receptors originate from an adult in good health. Both conserved end residues are part of each CDR3. Each record gives: V gene, J gene, clone size, D gene, CDR3 protein, CDR3 DNA. A D gene is named only where the DNA matches it firmly. The listing skips clone size in some rows; elsewhere it reads once, few, many or a size class.

V gene: TRBV5-4
J gene: TRBJ1-2
clone size: once
D gene: TRBD1
CDR3 protein: CASSFRDRVYSGNYGYTF
CDR3 DNA: TGTGCCAGCAGCTTCCGGGACAGGGTTTACTCGGGGAACTATGGCTACACCTTC

V gene: TRBV5-1
J gene: TRBJ1-1
clone size: -
D gene: -
CDR3 protein: CASSQEGNTEAFF
CDR3 DNA: TGCGCCAGCAGCCAGGAGGGCAACACTGAAGCTTTCTTT

V gene: TRBV28
J gene: TRBJ2-1
clone size: once
D gene: TRBD2
CDR3 protein: CASSFLTSGSHEQFF
CDR3 DNA: TGTGCCAGCAGTTTCCTCACTAGCGGGAGTCATGAGCAGTTCTTC

V gene: TRBV5-1
J gene: TRBJ2-3
clone size: -
D gene: TRBD1
CDR3 protein: CASSLAGRGPLDTQYF
CDR3 DNA: TGCGCCAGCAGCTTGGCTGGCAGGGGGCCGTTGGATACGCAGTATTTT

V gene: TRBV7-6
J gene: TRBJ2-7
clone size: -
D gene: TRBD1
CDR3 protein: CASSYGTGGSSYEQYF
CDR3 DNA: TGTGCCAGCAGCTATGGGACAGGGGGGAGCTCCTACGAGCAGTACTTC

V gene: TRBV5-1
J gene: TRBJ1-2
clone size: -
D gene: -
CDR3 protein: CASSSQSGEPANYGYTF
CDR3 DNA: TGCGCCAGCAGCTCCCAATCAGGCGAGCCCGCTAACTATGGCTACACCTTC

V gene: TRBV2
J gene: TRBJ1-1
clone size: -
D gene: -
CDR3 protein: CASIAPGTVNTEAFF
CDR3 DNA: TGTGCCAGCATCGCACCCGGCACGGTGAACACTGAAGCTTTCTTT

V gene: TRBV11-2
J gene: TRBJ2-3
clone size: -
D gene: TRBD2
CDR3 protein: CASSPGTSGGADTQYF
CDR3 DNA: TGTGCCAGCAGCCCCGGGACTAGCGGGGGGGCAGATACGCAGTATTTT

V gene: TRBV5-4
J gene: TRBJ1-3
clone size: -
D gene: -
CDR3 protein: CASSLGPTGNTIYF
CDR3 DNA: TGTGCCAGCAGCCTCGGACCCACAGGAAACACCATATATTTT

V gene: TRBV30
J gene: TRBJ2-5
clone size: -
D gene: -
CDR3 protein: CAWSVLGETQYF
CDR3 DNA: TGTGCCTGGAGTGTACTAGGGGAGACCCAGTACTTC

V gene: TRBV28
J gene: TRBJ1-5
clone size: -
D gene: -
CDR3 protein: CASSLDLGSNQPQHF
CDR3 DNA: TGTGCCAGCAGTTTAGATTTGGGTAGCAATCAGCCCCAGCATTTT

V gene: TRBV28
J gene: TRBJ1-4
clone size: -
D gene: -
CDR3 protein: CASSLPTRSGFEEKEKLFF
CDR3 DNA: TGTGCCAGCAGTTTACCCACCCGCTCGGGGTTCGAGGAGAAGGAAAAACTGTTTTTT

V gene: TRBV5-1
J gene: TRBJ1-5
clone size: -
D gene: -
CDR3 protein: CASSPEAGISNQPQHF
CDR3 DNA: TGCGCCAGCAGCCCGGAGGCGGGTATTAGCAATCAGCCCCAGCATTTT

V gene: TRBV30
J gene: TRBJ1-2
clone size: -
D gene: -
CDR3 protein: CAWSSARFFGRYTF
CDR3 DNA: TGTGCCTGGAGTTCAGCACGGTTTTTTGGGAGGTACACCTTC

V gene: TRBV15
J gene: TRBJ1-4
clone size: many
D gene: -
CDR3 protein: CATSSGTSGNEKLFF
CDR3 DNA: TGTGCCACCAGCAGTGGGACATCAGGGAATGAAAAACTGTTTTTT

V gene: TRBV7-9
J gene: TRBJ1-2
clone size: -
D gene: TRBD1
CDR3 protein: CASSLPIGVRRQGGYGYTF
CDR3 DNA: TGTGCCAGCAGCTTACCGATAGGAGTTAGGAGACAGGGAGGGTATGGCTACACCTTC

V gene: TRBV5-1
J gene: TRBJ1-1
clone size: -
D gene: -
CDR3 protein: CASSLDGEGSTEAFF
CDR3 DNA: TGCGCCAGCAGCTTGGATGGGGAAGGGAGCACTGAAGCTTTCTTT

V gene: TRBV15
J gene: TRBJ2-1
clone size: -
D gene: -
CDR3 protein: CATSRDGVLTPYNEQFF
CDR3 DNA: TGTGCCACCAGCAGGGATGGGGTTTTGACCCCCTACAATGAGCAGTTCTTC

V gene: TRBV6-5
J gene: TRBJ2-6
clone size: -
D gene: -
CDR3 protein: CASSYSGANVLTF
CDR3 DNA: TGTGCCAGCAGCTACTCTGGGGCCAACGTCCTGACTTTC

V gene: TRBV28
J gene: TRBJ1-1
clone size: -
D gene: -
CDR3 protein: CATNRGTEAFF
CDR3 DNA: TGTGCCACTAACAGAGGAACTGAAGCTTTCTTT

V gene: TRBV28
J gene: TRBJ2-7
clone size: -
D gene: -
CDR3 protein: CASSLYDEQYF
CDR3 DNA: TGTGCCAGCAGTTTGTACGACGAGCAGTACTTC

V gene: TRBV7-2
J gene: TRBJ2-7
clone size: -
D gene: -
CDR3 protein: CASSLVVPSYEQYF
CDR3 DNA: TGTGCCAGCAGCTTAGTGGTACCTTCCTACGAGCAGTACTTC

V gene: TRBV9
J gene: TRBJ2-7
clone size: -
D gene: TRBD2
CDR3 protein: CASSGRGVDYEQYF
CDR3 DNA: TGTGCCAGCAGCGGGCGGGGGGTCGACTACGAGCAGTACTTC